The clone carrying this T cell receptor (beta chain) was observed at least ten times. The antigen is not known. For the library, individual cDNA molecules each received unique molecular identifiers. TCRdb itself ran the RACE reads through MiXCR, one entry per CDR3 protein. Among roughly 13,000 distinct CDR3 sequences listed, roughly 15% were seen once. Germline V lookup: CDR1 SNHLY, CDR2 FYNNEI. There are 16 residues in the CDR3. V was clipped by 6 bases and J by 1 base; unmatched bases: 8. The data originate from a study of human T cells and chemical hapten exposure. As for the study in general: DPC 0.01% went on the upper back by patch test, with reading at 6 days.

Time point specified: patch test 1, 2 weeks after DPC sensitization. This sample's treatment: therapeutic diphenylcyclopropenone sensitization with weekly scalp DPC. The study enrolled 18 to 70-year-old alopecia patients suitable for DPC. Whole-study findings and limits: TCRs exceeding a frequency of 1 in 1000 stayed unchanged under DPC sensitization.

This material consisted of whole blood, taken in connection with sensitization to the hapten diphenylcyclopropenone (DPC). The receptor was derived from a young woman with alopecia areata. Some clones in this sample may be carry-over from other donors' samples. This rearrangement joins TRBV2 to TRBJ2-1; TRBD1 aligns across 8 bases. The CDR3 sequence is CASSAPGQASYNEQFF. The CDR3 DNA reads TGTGCCAGCAGCGCCCCGGGACAGGCATCCTACAATGAGCAGTTCTTC.